This T cell receptor beta chain was found in a study of CD8 T cells in Susac syndrome. The authors reverse transcribed about 0.5 to 1 ug RNA with random hexamers. TCRdb analysed the immunoSEQ multiplex PCR reads with MiXCR anew, one entry per CDR3 protein. The profile shows fewer than 200,000 distinct CDR3 sequences, approximately 95% of them singletons. Per germline, CDR1 MDHEN and CDR2 SYDVKM. This CDR3 spans 16 amino acids. V was clipped by 1 base and J by 2 bases; unmatched bases: 3. Relapsing-remitting disease, either stable or active, was present in the multiple sclerosis controls, who were treatment-naive patients.

The chain carries TRBV28 and TRBJ2-5; 11 nucleotides agree with TRBD2. Sequenced material: CD8+ T cells from PBMCs. The origin of this receptor is a human donor with multiple sclerosis. CDR3 bases: TGTGCCAGCAGTTTATTGGGACTAGCGGAACAAGAGACCCAGTACTTC. This translates into CASSLLGLAEQETQYF.